Sequencing of this T cell receptor beta chain was carried out in a study of identical twins. Whole-study results and caveats: Insertions ran lower in abundant cord blood beta clonotypes, though not in memory repertoires.

TCRdb reprocessed the 5' RACE reads via MiXCR and lists one record per CDR3 protein. Of 650,000 to 750,000 distinct CDR3 sequences listed, around 20% are singletons. This clonotype occurred a few times. Its antigen is not known. These same records also appear under a second study, on T cells expressing NK-cell markers. From that second work: Most of the eight sequenced donors tested HCMV-seropositive; one tested seronegative. The sorts in several experiments were restricted to alpha-beta TCR T cells by an anti-gamma-delta TCR antibody. These clonotypes also led the CD3+CD56-NKG2C+ fraction in a few donors.

The sequenced material came from PBMCs. The clonotype comes from a woman younger than 30 in good health.

CDR3: CAILLDFTGELFF. The CDR3 DNA reads as TGTGCCATCCTTTTGGACTTTACCGGGGAGCTGTTTTTT. The J gene is TRBJ2-2, the V gene TRBV2; possible D gene TRBD2, 5 bases. V was clipped by 10 bases and J by 5 bases, with 14 bases between them. The CDR3 extends over 13 amino acids. The germline V gene encodes CDR1 SNHLY and CDR2 FYNNEI. Variable domain in full (rest from reference TRBV2 and TRBJ2-2): EPEVTQTPSHQVTQMGQEVILRCVPISNHLYFYWYRQILGQKVEFLVSFYNNEISEKSEIFDDQFSVERPDGSNFTLKIRSTKLEDSAMYFCAILLDFTGELFFGEGSRLTVL.